This TCR beta chain came from a study of blood T cells in healthy people across ages. Study outcomes and limitations: Significant beta diversity loss was already apparent by age approximately 40, declining roughly linearly.

Remarks on this clonotype: Its antigen is still unknown.

For the second PCR, which ran for 7 to 11 cycles, a sample-barcoded 5' primer and a J-beta primer mix were used. With 12 random nucleotides, a template-switch adaptor tagged each individual cDNA molecule. TCRdb re-called the 5' RACE reads through MiXCR, storing one row per CDR3 protein. The repertoire holds roughly 1.4 million distinct CDR3 sequences, with around 59% as singletons. The germline V and J ends were trimmed by 5 bases and 2 bases, with 12 bases remaining between them. The CDR3 runs to 14 residues. Germline V gene lookup returns CDR1 SGHDT and CDR2 YYEEEE. Sequenced sample: blood. This clonotype was obtained from a man aged 18 to 30 in good health. The chain uses TRBV5-6 and TRBJ2-3, with D possibly matching TRBD2 (6 bases). Here the CDR3 reads CASSNGRTTDTQYF. In DNA form, the CDR3 reads TGTGCCAGCAGTAACGGGAGAACCACAGATACGCAGTATTTT.